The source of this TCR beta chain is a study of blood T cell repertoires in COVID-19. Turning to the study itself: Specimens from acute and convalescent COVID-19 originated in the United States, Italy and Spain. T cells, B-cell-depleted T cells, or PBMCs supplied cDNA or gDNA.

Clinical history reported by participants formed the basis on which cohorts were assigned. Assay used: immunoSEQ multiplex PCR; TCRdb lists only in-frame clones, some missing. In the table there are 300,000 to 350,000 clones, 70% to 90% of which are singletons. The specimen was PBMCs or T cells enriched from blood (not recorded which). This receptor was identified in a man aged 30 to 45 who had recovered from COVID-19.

The CDR3 DNA reads TGTGCCAGCAGCTTAGGCTCCGTACGGGGAAATTCACCCCTCCACTTT. Amino acids: CASSLGSVRGNSPLHF. The chain uses TRBV11-2 and TRBJ1-6; D is ambiguous. This CDR3 contains 16 residues. The V end lost 1 base, the J end lost 7 bases, and 14 bases lay between the germline ends. The germline V gene encodes CDR1 SGHAT and CDR2 FQNNGV.